The 8 T cell receptor beta chains presented below share a single source sample, sequenced in a study of T-cell reconstitution after alpha-beta-depleted transplantation in children. TCRbeta library construction was performed incorporating unique molecular identifiers. MiXCR was run by TCRdb on the PCR reads, yielding one entry per CDR3 protein. Found here are 200,000 to 300,000 distinct CDR3 sequences, roughly 26% of them singletons; the top ten hold about 2.6%. Source: PBMCs, taken before TCRalphabeta/CD19-depleted stem cell transplant. The source of these receptors is a girl aged 2-10 years with Fanconi anemia, due to receive a stem cell transplant.

This clonotype was counted a few times. This CDR3 reads CASSEFYLEWDPQETQYF. The CDR3 nucleotides read TGTGCCAGCAGTGAATTTTACTTAGAGTGGGATCCCCAAGAGACCCAGTACTTC. This rearrangement joins TRBV6-1 to TRBJ2-5; D unresolved. Germline assignment: CDR1 MNHNS and CDR2 SASEGT. This CDR3 has 18 residues. The V and J ends lost 2 bases and 1 base respectively, with 20 bases between them.

V and J are TRBV11-2 and TRBJ2-1; 9 positions agree with TRBD1. J was trimmed by 8 bases and V by 2 bases; bases with no gene match: 7. CDR1 SGHAT and CDR2 FQNNGV come from the germline V gene. The CDR3 runs 15 residues. As DNA, the CDR3 is TGTGCCAGCAGCTTATTTGGACAGGGGTCGGATGAGCAGTTCTTC. Translation: CASSLFGQGSDEQFF.

The chain has TRBV29-1 and TRBJ2-7; D is possibly TRBD1 (5 bases). Trimming cost V 7 bases and J 2 bases, with 12 bases left between them. The CDR3 is made up of 12 amino acids. Germline V CDR1 and CDR2: SQVTM, ANQGSEA. In DNA form, the CDR3 reads TGCAGCGCCGGACATTTCCCCTACGAGCAGTACTTC. This sequence encodes CSAGHFPYEQYF.

The genes are TRBV7-3 and TRBJ2-6; a weak D match, TRBD1 (5 bases). V was trimmed by 0 bases and J by 4 bases, leaving 10 bases between them. Germline-derived CDR1 and CDR2 are SGHTA and FQGTGA. CDR3 size: 16 residues. Here the CDR3 DNA reads TGTGCCAGCAGCTTAACCGCAGGGTTCGGGGCCAACGTCCTGACTTTC. It yields the protein CASSLTAGFGANVLTF.

The sample holds a few counts of this clonotype. The CDR3 coding sequence is TGTGCCAGCAGCCAAGATACGTCGACAGAAAACTCCTACGAGCAGTACTTC. Protein sequence: CASSQDTSTENSYEQYF. This sequence joins TRBV4-2 and TRBJ2-7, with D maybe TRBD1 (5 bases). The V and J ends lost 0 bases and 0 bases respectively, with 15 bases between them. The CDR3 is made up of 17 amino acids. The germline gives CDR1 LGHNA, CDR2 YNFKEQ.

This clonotype was seen repeatedly, ten times or more. The chain couples TRBV20-1 to TRBJ2-1; a possible D gene is TRBD2 (6 bases). Trimming removed 8 bases at V and 2 bases at J, with 7 bases between. CDR1 is DFQATT, CDR2 SNEGSKA, per germline (reference sequence). CDR3 length equals 11 residues. CDR3 sequence: CSRRAYNEQFF. The CDR3 bases are TGCAGTAGGAGGGCCTACAATGAGCAGTTCTTC.

The chain recombines TRBV5-1 with TRBJ2-2; D remains unclear. The CDR3 contains 14 residues. Per germline, CDR1 SGHRS and CDR2 YFSETQ. V was trimmed by 4 bases and J by 1 base, leaving 8 bases between them. This CDR3 is CASSRERNTGELFF. CDR3 in DNA: TGCGCCAGCAGCAGAGAACGGAACACCGGGGAGCTGTTTTTT.

Turning to this clonotype: It may be a read error: a sequence one base away is much more abundant. The missing conserved phenylalanine or tryptophan at the end of this CDR3 makes a read error likely. This chain uses TRBV7-3 with TRBJ2-1, with a weak D call TRBD1 (6 bases). V was clipped by 5 bases and J by 5 bases, with 19 bases between them. Germline V gene sequence: CDR1 SGHTA, CDR2 FQGTGA. This CDR3 region has 16 residues. Here the CDR3 DNA reads TGTGCCAGCAGCACCCAAACAGGGAGTCAACACAATGAGCAGTTCGTC. Residues: CASSTQTGSQHNEQFV.